This T cell receptor beta chain is drawn from a study of Graves' ophthalmopathy and Graves' hyperthyroidism. At the level of the study: Hyperthyroidism is called stable when no ophthalmopathy develops within 18 months of follow-up.

General observations from the study: Blood samples also showed most expanded thyroid clonotypes exceeding 0.001 frequency. Between ophthalmopathy and stable hyperthyroidism, a 13-signature model drew a separation with roughly 85% sensitivity and around 80% specificity.

Amplified material comprised TCR beta CDR3 regions derived from RNA transcripts. RT-PCR in the first round used HTBI primers; a second-round multiplex PCR followed. TCRdb reanalysed the multiplex PCR reads using MiXCR and keeps one entry per CDR3 protein. The table includes some 1.1 million distinct CDR3 sequences, about two fifths detected once. Eligible hyperthyroidism cases comprised new diagnoses of under 2 months' duration in individuals aged 18 to 65. This clonotype occurred many times. Its specificity is unknown. Trimming removed 5 bases from V and 5 bases from J, with 19 bases in between. Germline assignment: CDR1 SGHVS and CDR2 FQNEAQ. This CDR3 is built from 15 residues.

This sequence was found in an adult man with Graves' hyperthyroidism. Specimen: peripheral blood or thyroid tissue (not recorded which). The chain has TRBV7-8 and TRBJ2-7; possibly TRBD2 for D (6 bases). CDR3 coding DNA: TGTGCCAGCAGCCCCTCGGCGCGGGAACGGAACGAGCAGTACTTC. Its protein is CASSPSARERNEQYF.